These T cell receptor beta chains were read from a single sample in a study of blood T cell repertoires in COVID-19. The assay was immunoSEQ multiplex PCR, and TCRdb's table has in-frame clones only and misses some. This sample has about 230,000 clones; roughly 85% occur once, and the top ten carry approximately 10%. Sequencing was done on a sample of PBMCs or T cells enriched from blood (not recorded which). The receptors were gathered from a young man who had recovered from COVID-19. CDR3s include the opening cysteine and the closing phenylalanine or tryptophan.

v_gene: TRBV11-2
j_gene: TRBJ1-1
CDR3aa: CASSLVRDRRNTEAFF

v_gene: TRBV5-1
j_gene: TRBJ2-1
CDR3aa: CASSLQASGRSNEQFF

v_gene: TRBV11-2
j_gene: TRBJ2-1
CDR3aa: CASSLVQRGINEQFF

v_gene: TRBV7-9
j_gene: TRBJ2-7
CDR3aa: CASSLVLLAGETYEQYF

v_gene: TRBV25-1
j_gene: TRBJ1-4
CDR3aa: CASSAPDRGTEKLFF

v_gene: TRBV24-1
j_gene: TRBJ2-1
CDR3aa: CATSDDGQGLSNEQFF

v_gene: TRBV24-1
j_gene: TRBJ2-1
CDR3aa: CATSEPFGTSADNEQFF

v_gene: TRBV25-1
j_gene: TRBJ2-2
CDR3aa: CASSSDGLIGELFF

v_gene: TRBV6-2/TRBV6-3
j_gene: TRBJ2-7
CDR3aa: CASSGGSHYEQYF

v_gene: TRBV5-6
j_gene: TRBJ1-6
CDR3aa: CASSLEGWGPRNSPLHF

v_gene: TRBV6-5
j_gene: TRBJ2-5
CDR3aa: CASRGSGSWETQYF

v_gene: TRBV2
j_gene: TRBJ2-1
CDR3aa: CASNRGQGLGNEQFF

v_gene: TRBV4-1
j_gene: TRBJ1-3
CDR3aa: CASRPTGGGGNTIYF

v_gene: TRBV3-1/TRBV3-2
j_gene: TRBJ2-2
CDR3aa: CASSHHAGGQSGELFF

v_gene: TRBV27
j_gene: TRBJ1-2
CDR3aa: CASSPYDREYYGYTF

v_gene: TRBV6-5
j_gene: TRBJ2-5
CDR3aa: CASSRGMSGGGTQYF

v_gene: TRBV11-2
j_gene: TRBJ2-7
CDR3aa: CASSLYSYEQYF

v_gene: TRBV19
j_gene: TRBJ1-2
CDR3aa: CASTSGTRSPYGYTF

v_gene: TRBV2
j_gene: TRBJ1-5
CDR3aa: CASRSRDFNSNQPQHF

v_gene: TRBV28
j_gene: TRBJ1-2
CDR3aa: CASSTGGPFYGYTF

v_gene: TRBV9
j_gene: TRBJ2-3
CDR3aa: CASSVIGGGLADTQYF

v_gene: TRBV27
j_gene: TRBJ2-3
CDR3aa: CASSPTVRGVGDTQYF

v_gene: TRBV24-1
j_gene: TRBJ2-1
CDR3aa: CATSDTGTGSPNEQFF

v_gene: TRBV6-5
j_gene: TRBJ2-7
CDR3aa: CASSYRTSGVYEQYF

v_gene: TRBV5-1
j_gene: TRBJ1-6
CDR3aa: CASSLWGQEYSPLHF

v_gene: TRBV5-4
j_gene: TRBJ2-7
CDR3aa: CASRAGLPGEQYF

v_gene: TRBV29-1
j_gene: TRBJ2-7
CDR3aa: CSVERQGGYEQYF

v_gene: TRBV6-2/TRBV6-3
j_gene: TRBJ1-6
CDR3aa: CASSLQGQLSSYNSPLHF

v_gene: TRBV3-1/TRBV3-2
j_gene: TRBJ1-1
CDR3aa: CASSQGDIANTEAFF

v_gene: TRBV11-3
j_gene: TRBJ2-7
CDR3aa: CASSWGTLGEQYF

v_gene: TRBV10-3
j_gene: TRBJ1-1
CDR3aa: CAISESRGQGPTEAFF

v_gene: TRBV18
j_gene: TRBJ2-1
CDR3aa: CASSPSEAYNEQFF

v_gene: TRBV9
j_gene: TRBJ1-4
CDR3aa: CASSDPAFRELFF

v_gene: TRBV28
j_gene: TRBJ2-1
CDR3aa: CASTRLAGALVQFF

v_gene: TRBV14
j_gene: TRBJ2-2
CDR3aa: CASRSRDVGELFF

v_gene: TRBV19
j_gene: TRBJ1-5
CDR3aa: CASSILSGTRNQPQHF

v_gene: TRBV2
j_gene: TRBJ1-5
CDR3aa: CASSTRGLSQPQHF

v_gene: TRBV19
j_gene: TRBJ2-1
CDR3aa: CASSIGAGATYNEQFF

v_gene: TRBV3-1/TRBV3-2
j_gene: TRBJ2-6
CDR3aa: CASSQGELGGANVLTF

v_gene: TRBV5-1
j_gene: TRBJ1-1
CDR3aa: CASSLGDRSATEAFF

v_gene: TRBV5-4
j_gene: TRBJ2-3
CDR3aa: CASSFQRRTDTQYF

v_gene: TRBV14
j_gene: TRBJ2-7
CDR3aa: CASSHPYGSGVEQYF

v_gene: TRBV7-9
j_gene: TRBJ2-7
CDR3aa: CASSFTGGDYEQYF

v_gene: TRBV18
j_gene: TRBJ2-1
CDR3aa: CASSPDSNEQFF

v_gene: TRBV5-1
j_gene: TRBJ2-7
CDR3aa: CASSWRGPGRSYEQYF

v_gene: TRBV4-2
j_gene: TRBJ2-1
CDR3aa: CASSQQDREFINEQFF

v_gene: TRBV9
j_gene: TRBJ2-7
CDR3aa: CASSVGVATSYEQYF

v_gene: TRBV5-1
j_gene: TRBJ2-7
CDR3aa: CASSLIGSPYEQYF

v_gene: TRBV7-9
j_gene: TRBJ1-5
CDR3aa: CASSREMGQPQHF

v_gene: TRBV4-1
j_gene: TRBJ1-4
CDR3aa: CASSQEGMGLMELFF

v_gene: TRBV19
j_gene: TRBJ2-2
CDR3aa: CASSTQYTGELFF

v_gene: TRBV24-1
j_gene: TRBJ1-1
CDR3aa: CATSDDRQGFSTEAFF

v_gene: TRBV6-5
j_gene: TRBJ1-1
CDR3aa: CASRPSWGDTEAFF